This T cell receptor (beta chain) emerged from a study of shared clonotypes between healthy human individuals. Across the whole study: Donors had three CD4 naive, three CD4 memory, two CD8 naive and one CD8 memory plate apiece.

Sequencing was performed with immunoSEQ multiplex PCR; in TCRdb, only in-frame clones are kept and a portion is missing. The data contain some 2,100,000 clones, almost 96% of them seen just once; the ten biggest clones take up around 0.13%. Concerning this clone: No antigen is known for it.

CDR3 size: 15 residues. V lost 1 base and J lost 2, with 12 bases in between. Germline assignment: CDR1 SGHTA and CDR2 FQGNSA. Study-level findings and limits: Rarefaction demonstrated incomplete sorted-subset sequencing despite large depth. It was anticipated that sequencing depth would influence how many clonotypes donors shared.

The J gene is TRBJ2-7, the V gene TRBV7-2, with a tentative D call TRBD2 (5 bases). The sequence was obtained from a man aged 18 to 30 in good health. The specimen sequenced was naive CD4+ T cells sorted from blood. Subset noted: CD45RA+ positively selected. This chain's CDR3 is CASSLEFQEAYEQYF. The CDR3 nucleotides are TGTGCCAGCAGCTTAGAGTTCCAGGAGGCCTACGAGCAGTACTTC. The variable domain in full, with the rest retrieved from reference TRBV7-2 and TRBJ2-7, is GAGVSQSPSNKVTEKGKDVELRCDPISGHTALYWYRQSLGQGLEFLIYFQGNSAPDKSGLPSDRFSAERTGGSVSTLTIQRTQQEDSAVYLCASSLEFQEAYEQYFGPGTRLTVT.